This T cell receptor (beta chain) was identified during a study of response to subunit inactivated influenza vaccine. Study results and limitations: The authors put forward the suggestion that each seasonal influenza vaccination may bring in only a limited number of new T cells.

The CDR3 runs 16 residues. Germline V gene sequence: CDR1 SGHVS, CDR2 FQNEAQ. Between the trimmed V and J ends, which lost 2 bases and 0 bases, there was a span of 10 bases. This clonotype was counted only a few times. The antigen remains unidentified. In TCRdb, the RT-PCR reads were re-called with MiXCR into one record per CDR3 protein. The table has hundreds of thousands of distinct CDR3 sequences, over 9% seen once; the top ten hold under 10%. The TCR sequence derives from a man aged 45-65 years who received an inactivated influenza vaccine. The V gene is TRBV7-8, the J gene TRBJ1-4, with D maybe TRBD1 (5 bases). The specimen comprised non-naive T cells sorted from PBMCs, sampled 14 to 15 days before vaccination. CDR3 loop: CASSLNQGATNEKLFF. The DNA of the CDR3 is TGTGCCAGCAGCTTAAACCAGGGCGCAACTAATGAAAAACTGTTTTTT.